This is a list of T cell receptor beta chains from one sample in a study of beta chain features in type 1 diabetes. Measured with immunoSEQ multiplex PCR; TCRdb has only the in-frame clones, and not every one. The data contain about 640,000 clones, approximately 13% of them singletons. The sequenced material came from naive CD4+ T cells from blood. The source of these receptors is a man younger than 45 with type 1 diabetes. CDR3s include the opening cysteine and the closing phenylalanine or tryptophan. A D gene is named only where the DNA matches it firmly. Clone size is not always given. Where it is, it says once, few, many or a class for expanded clones.

j_call clone_size d_call v_call cdr3_aa cdr3_nt
TRBJ2-2 . . TRBV9 CASSAVPNTGELFF TGTGCCAGCAGCGCAGTACCGAACACCGGGGAGCTGTTTTTT
TRBJ2-7 . . TRBV11-2 CASGPLRGPYEQYF TGTGCCAGCGGCCCACTGCGGGGTCCCTACGAGCAGTACTTC
TRBJ1-5 few TRBD1 TRBV30 CAWNPSRGNQPQHF TGTGCCTGGAATCCGAGCAGGGGGAATCAGCCCCAGCATTTT
TRBJ1-2 . . TRBV28 CASRPSLPGYTF TGTGCCAGCAGGCCAAGTCTGCCCGGCTACACCTTC
TRBJ2-1 . . TRBV30 CAWSQRGGTNEQFF TGTGCCTGGAGTCAGAGGGGGGGGACGAATGAGCAGTTCTTC
TRBJ2-1 few TRBD1 TRBV9 CASSVGQGYNEQFF TGTGCCAGCAGCGTGGGACAGGGGTACAATGAGCAGTTCTTC
TRBJ1-2 . . TRBV27 CASSSRGKGNYGYTF TGTGCCAGCAGTTCCCGGGGGAAGGGTAACTATGGCTACACCTTC
TRBJ2-1 few TRBD1 TRBV19 CASSTGTGGYNEQFF TGTGCCAGTAGTACCGGAACAGGGGGATACAATGAGCAGTTCTTC
TRBJ2-6 . . TRBV18 CASSPRGANVLTF TGTGCCAGCTCACCGAGGGGGGCCAACGTCCTGACTTTC
TRBJ1-2 few TRBD1 TRBV2 CASSRGGGYTF TGTGCCAGCAGCAGGGGGGGTGGCTACACCTTC
TRBJ2-1 few . TRBV29-1 CSVEGRYYNEQFF TGCAGCGTTGAGGGTCGATACTACAATGAGCAGTTCTTC
TRBJ2-1 . . TRBV4-2 CASSQGVGRRDNEQFF TGTGCCAGCAGCCAAGGGGTGGGGAGGAGAGACAATGAGCAGTTCTTC
TRBJ1-1 . . TRBV7-9 CASSLEDNTEAFF TGTGCCAGCAGCTTAGAGGACAACACTGAAGCTTTCTTT
TRBJ2-1 few TRBD1 TRBV19 CATTDRGSRNEQFF TGTGCCACCACCGACAGGGGTTCACGGAATGAGCAGTTCTTC
TRBJ1-5 . . TRBV10-2 CASNFRDQPQHF TGCGCCAGCAACTTCAGGGATCAGCCCCAGCATTTT
TRBJ1-2 few . TRBV2 CASSAGILPEGTF TGTGCCAGCAGCGCCGGTATCCTCCCCGAGGGGACCTTC
TRBJ1-1 . . TRBV7-9 CASSFRGGNTEAFF TGTGCCAGCAGCTTTAGAGGAGGGAACACTGAAGCTTTCTTT
TRBJ2-3 few . TRBV5-1 CASSLGTIFDTQYF TGCGCCAGCAGCTTGGGGACTATATTCGATACGCAGTATTTT
TRBJ2-2 few . TRBV10-3 CAISDIQANTGELFF TGTGCCATCAGTGACATCCAGGCTAACACCGGGGAGCTGTTTTTT
TRBJ2-6 few . TRBV7-8 CASSFQLPGANVLTF TGTGCCAGCAGCTTCCAGCTCCCTGGGGCCAACGTCCTGACTTTC
TRBJ1-3 . . TRBV9 CASSEPQSGNTIYF TGTGCCAGCAGCGAACCACAGTCTGGAAACACCATATATTTT
TRBJ1-4 . . TRBV7-9 CASSLGSGEKLFF TGTGCCAGCAGCCTGGGGTCGGGTGAAAAACTGTTTTTT
TRBJ2-2 . TRBD1 TRBV7-2 CASSLSDRSAGELFF TGTGCCAGCAGCTTGTCGGACAGGTCGGCCGGGGAGCTGTTTTTT
TRBJ1-6 few . TRBV30 CAGRGDSSYNSPLHF TGTGCCGGAAGAGGGGATAGCTCCTATAATTCACCCCTCCACTTT
TRBJ1-2 few . TRBV20-1 CSAYKTDGYTF TGCAGTGCTTACAAAACCGATGGCTACACCTTC
TRBJ2-7 few . TRBV6-6 CASSLQSEYEQYF TGTGCCAGCAGTTTACAAAGCGAGTACGAGCAGTACTTC
TRBJ2-5 . . TRBV28 CASSSQRQARRAQYF TGTGCCAGCAGTTCGCAAAGACAGGCCCGGAGGGCCCAGTACTTC
TRBJ2-2 . . TRBV30 CACYAGDESGELFF TGTGCCTGCTATGCCGGGGATGAGTCCGGGGAGCTGTTTTTT
TRBJ1-5 . TRBD1 TRBV6-6 CASSTGTGVNNQPQHF TGTGCCAGCAGTACGGGGACAGGGGTTAACAATCAGCCCCAGCATTTT
TRBJ1-1 . . TRBV5-1 CASSFEGQTEAFF TGCGCCAGCAGTTTCGAAGGTCAGACTGAAGCTTTCTTT
TRBJ2-5 few . TRBV7-2 CASSFAETQYF TGTGCCAGCAGCTTTGCAGAGACCCAGTACTTC
TRBJ2-6 few . TRBV7-6 CASSQRPGSGANVLTF TGTGCCAGCAGCCAACGGCCGGGGTCTGGGGCCAACGTCCTGACTTTC
TRBJ2-1 . . TRBV16 CASSHSLIVEQFF TGTGCCAGCAGCCATTCGTTAATTGTAGAGCAGTTCTTC
TRBJ1-6 . . TRBV6-5 CASSRGNSPLHF TGTGCCAGCAGCCGGGGAAATTCACCCCTCCACTTT
TRBJ2-5 . TRBD2 TRBV7-2 CASSLGTSGLATQYF TGTGCCAGCAGCTTAGGGACTAGCGGTCTCGCGACCCAGTACTTC
TRBJ1-2 . . TRBV4-3 CASSQDRRQNYGYTF TGCGCCAGCAGCCAAGATAGAAGACAGAACTATGGCTACACCTTC
TRBJ1-4 . . TRBV4-3 CASSQGGATNEKLFF TGCGCCAGCAGCCAGGGGGGTGCAACTAATGAAAAACTGTTTTTT
TRBJ2-3 . TRBD1 TRBV19 CASRDRGPDTQYF TGTGCCAGCCGGGACAGGGGACCAGATACGCAGTATTTT
TRBJ2-7 few . TRBV4-3 CASSQDQGDPYEQYF TGCGCCAGCAGCCAAGATCAGGGTGACCCCTACGAGCAGTACTTC
TRBJ2-2 few . TRBV28 CASRTSNTGELFF TGTGCCAGCCGAACCTCGAACACCGGGGAGCTGTTTTTT
TRBJ2-7 few . TRBV4-1 CASSQILGKGTSYEQYF TGCGCCAGCAGCCAAATCCTCGGTAAAGGGACCTCCTACGAGCAGTACTTC
TRBJ1-2 . . TRBV18 CASSPSGLDGYTF TGTGCCAGCTCTCCTTCAGGCTTGGATGGCTACACCTTC
TRBJ2-7 . TRBD2 TRBV6-6 CASKAGLAAGEQYF TGTGCCAGCAAAGCCGGACTAGCGGCGGGCGAGCAGTACTTC
TRBJ1-2 few . TRBV7-9 CASSTWDRANYGYTF TGTGCCAGCAGCACCTGGGACCGAGCTAACTATGGCTACACCTTC
TRBJ2-5 many TRBD2 TRBV10-3 CAISEALAGVRETQYF TGTGCCATCAGTGAAGCCCTAGCGGGGGTTCGAGAGACCCAGTACTTC
TRBJ1-6 . . TRBV10-3 CAITSGELNSPLHF TGTGCCATCACCTCAGGGGAGTTAAATTCACCCCTCCACTTT
TRBJ1-6 . . TRBV1 CTSSRLRVRVSNSPLHF TGCACCAGCAGCCGCCTGCGTGTGAGGGTCAGTAATTCACCCCTCCACTTT
TRBJ1-1 . . TRBV10-3 CAIGVLNTEAFF TGTGCCATCGGAGTTCTGAACACTGAAGCTTTCTTT
TRBJ2-3 few . TRBV29-1 CSVDALTSDTQYF TGCAGCGTTGACGCGCTCACCTCAGATACGCAGTATTTT
TRBJ2-1 few TRBD1 TRBV19 CASRPPGQGILEQFF TGTGCCAGTCGCCCCCCGGGACAGGGAATCTTGGAGCAGTTCTTC
TRBJ1-3 few . TRBV29-1 CSVEGGSSGNTIYF TGCAGCGTTGAAGGAGGATCCTCTGGAAACACCATATATTTT
TRBJ1-2 . . TRBV7-3 CASSLTPARPRGTSDGYTF TGTGCCAGCAGCTTAACTCCGGCGCGGCCCCGGGGAACTAGTGATGGCTACACCTTC
TRBJ1-6 . . TRBV5-4 CASTLGGGQNNSPLHF TGTGCCAGCACCTTGGGCGGGGGCCAAAATAATTCACCCCTCCACTTT
TRBJ2-3 . TRBD1 TRBV30 CAWRQGARDTQYF TGTGCCTGGAGGCAGGGGGCACGAGATACGCAGTATTTT